Following are 28 T cell receptor beta chains from one sample sequenced in a study of T cells in Graves' hyperthyroidism and ophthalmopathy. The CDR3 regions of TCR beta were amplified from RNA transcripts. Using the HTBI primer set, a first-round RT-PCR was run on the TCR CDR3. TCRdb redid the calling of the multiplex PCR reads with MiXCR, one entry per CDR3 protein. The table has around 290,000 distinct CDR3 sequences, about an eighth seen once. Material for sequencing was blood. Receptors were obtained from a woman in her 30s with Graves' hyperthyroidism that later progressed to Graves' ophthalmopathy.

This clonotype was counted a few times. A much larger clone is a single base away; this may be a read error. Because the CDR3 is missing its conserved closing phenylalanine or tryptophan, this is likely a read error. V is TRBV20-1 and J is TRBJ1-1; D ambiguous. The V end was cut by 5 bases, the J end by 4 bases, with 11 bases between. In germline, CDR1 is DFQATT, CDR2 SNEGSKA (reference sequence). The CDR3 consists of 12 residues. The CDR3 loop reads CSAPGPVTEAFL. The CDR3 DNA follows: TGCAGTGCTCCTGGGCCCGTCACTGAAGCTTTCCTT.

V gene TRBV4-3 combines with J gene TRBJ1-1; D not resolved. CDR1 and CDR2 (germline): LGHNA, YSLEER. CDR3 size: 14 residues. Trimming removed 0 bases from V and 3 bases from J, with 8 bases in between. CDR3 bases: TGCGCCAGCAGCCAAGATATTCGCGACACTGAAGCTTTCTTT. This encodes CASSQDIRDTEAFF.

This clonotype was seen ten or more times. The V and J genes are TRBV20-1 and TRBJ2-7; weak D call: TRBD2 (6 bases). This CDR3 is 12 amino acids long. Germline loops: CDR1 DFQATT, CDR2 SNEGSKA (reference sequence). V was cut by 3 bases and J by 6 bases, with 12 bases left in between. CDR3 protein: CSASRDSIEQYF. DNA for the CDR3: TGCAGTGCTAGCCGGGACTCAATCGAGCAGTACTTC.

The genes are TRBV14 and TRBJ2-7; TRBD2 is a possible D gene (5 bases). The V gene lost 0 bases and the J gene lost 5 bases, with 14 bases spanning the gap. The germline gives CDR1 SGHDN, CDR2 FVKESK. CDR3 length: 15 residues. The CDR3 coding sequence is TGTGCCAGCAGCCAAGAGAATTACCCGGGGAACGAGCAGTACTTC. Amino acids: CASSQENYPGNEQYF.

In regard to this clonotype: A much larger clone lies one base from this, so it may be a read error. The V gene is TRBV7-9, the J gene TRBJ2-1; D gene unclear. CDR3 size: 16 residues. Germline CDR1 reads SEHNR; CDR2 reads FQNEAQ (reference sequence). CDR3 sequence (DNA): TGTGCCAGCAGCTTGGGTGATGCAGATGTGGGGAATGAGCAGTCCTTC. It is translated as CASSLGDADVGNEQSF. Supplemented by reference TRBV7-9 and TRBJ2-1, the full variable domain reads DTGVSQNPRHKITKRGQNVTFRCDPISEHNRLYWYRQTLGQGPEFLTYFQNEAQLEKSRLLSDRFSAERPKGSFSTLEIQRTEQGDSAMYLCASSLGDADVGNEQSFGPGTRLTVL.

This clonotype has ten or more counts. This chain links TRBV7-2 with TRBJ1-5; no clear D. Germline V gives CDR1 SGHTA, CDR2 FQGNSA. There are 13 residues in the CDR3. With 6 bases removed from V and 0 bases from J, the gap between germline ends came to 6 bases. CDR3 sequence (DNA): TGTGCCAGCAGTGTTGATAGCAATCAGCCCCAGCATTTT. It is translated as CASSVDSNQPQHF.

This clonotype came up a few times. The chain employs TRBV6-1 and TRBJ2-2, with D unclear. The CDR3 loop spans 18 amino acids. V dropped 4 bases and J dropped 0 bases, with 18 bases sitting between them. Germline CDR1 MNHNS, CDR2 SASEGT. The CDR3 sequence: CASSGTSRPTSNTGELFF. CDR3 DNA sequence: TGTGCCAGCAGTGGAACTTCTAGACCTACCTCGAACACCGGGGAGCTGTTTTTT.

This clonotype has ten or more counts. The V gene is TRBV28, the J gene TRBJ1-2; D unclear. V was clipped by 6 bases and J by 11 bases, with 22 bases between them. The CDR3 consists of 14 residues. Germline V gives CDR1 MDHEN, CDR2 SYDVKM. The CDR3 DNA is TGTGCCAGCAGCTCCCAGGCGCCGGTTAGGGATTACACCTTC. Amino acid sequence: CASSSQAPVRDYTF.

The sample holds many counts of this clonotype. The chain joins TRBV10-3 to TRBJ2-5; 7 bases are shared with TRBD1. The CDR3 contains 11 residues. With 7 bases clipped from V and 5 bases from J, the junction kept 1 base outside the gene matches. CDR1 is ENHRY and CDR2 is SYGVKD in the germline V gene. CDR3 bases: TGTGCCATCACCAGGGGGGAGACCCAGTACTTC. The encoded protein is CAITRGETQYF.

The gene calls are TRBV3-1 and TRBJ2-4; unclear D gene. CDR1 LGHDT and CDR2 YNNKEL come from the germline V gene (reference sequence). V dropped 4 bases and J dropped 5 bases, with 9 bases sitting between them. The CDR3 is 13 residues long. For the CDR3, the DNA is TGTGCCAGCAGCCCCACGACGGAAAACATTCAGTACTTC. Translated, it gives CASSPTTENIQYF.

The table lists this clonotype with a few counts. In this CDR3 the conserved last residue, phenylalanine or tryptophan, is missing, so a read error is likely. The chain combines TRBV5-1 with TRBJ1-6; 8 bases are shared with TRBD1. V lost 4 bases, J lost 7 bases, and 7 bases stayed unmatched. CDR1 and CDR2 from the germline V gene are SGHRS and YFSETQ. CDR3 length: 15 residues. CDR3 sequence reads: CASSAGTGENSPLHL. Written as DNA, the CDR3 is TGCGCCAGCAGCGCGGGGACAGGCGAAAATTCACCCCTCCACCTT.

Many counts were recorded for this clonotype. V gene TRBV4-3 combines with J gene TRBJ2-7, with D tentatively TRBD1 or TRBD2 (7 bases each). CDR3 size: 15 residues. CDR1 is LGHNA, CDR2 YSLEER, per germline. Deletions cut 0 bases from V and 4 bases from J, with 13 bases between. The CDR3 DNA reads TGCGCCAGCAGCCAAGAATTCCAGGGGGGGTACGAGCAGTACTTC. It is translated as CASSQEFQGGYEQYF.

This clonotype was observed a handful of times. CDR3 sequence reads: CASSELLGLLYEQYF. The CDR3 DNA follows: TGCGCCAGCAGTGAGTTATTAGGACTCCTCTACGAGCAGTACTTC. The chain has TRBV10-2 and TRBJ2-7, with D possibly TRBD2 on 5 matching bases. Germline values: CDR1 WSHSY, CDR2 SAAADI. This CDR3 contains 15 residues. Trimming left V 1 base short and J 3 bases short, with 13 bases between.

This clonotype was found many times. The chain is built from TRBV20-1 and TRBJ2-1; D is undetermined. The V gene lost 5 bases and the J gene lost 0 bases, with 5 bases spanning the gap. CDR1 is DFQATT, CDR2 SNEGSKA, per germline (reference sequence). This CDR3 has 12 residues. The CDR3: CSAPGSYNEQFF. CDR3 sequence (DNA): TGCAGTGCTCCAGGCTCCTACAATGAGCAGTTCTTC.

The chain is built from TRBV29-1 and TRBJ1-4; D not certain. CDR3 length: 11 amino acids. The germline gives CDR1 SQVTM, CDR2 ANQGSEA. Trimming stripped 5 bases from V and 7 bases from J, with 8 bases between. The CDR3 loop is CSVLSTEKLFF. CDR3 DNA: TGCAGCGTTCTCAGTACTGAAAAACTGTTTTTT. Complete variable domain (other parts from reference TRBV29-1 and TRBJ1-4): SAVISQKPSRDICQRGTSLTIQCQVDSQVTMMFWYRQQPGQSLTLIATANQGSEATYESGFVIDKFPISRPNLTFSTLTVSNMSPEDSSIYLCSVLSTEKLFFGSGTQLSVL.

This clonotype was found many times. The chain recombines TRBV20-1 with TRBJ2-7; D unresolved. This CDR3 is built from 14 residues. Germline V gives CDR1 DFQATT, CDR2 SNEGSKA (reference sequence). Trimming cost V 3 bases and J 4 bases, with 16 bases left between them. In DNA form, the CDR3 reads TGCAGTGCTAGTGTAGGATTCAATGTTTACGAGCAGTACTTC. Encoded protein: CSASVGFNVYEQYF.

This clonotype was found many times. The gene calls are TRBV28 and TRBJ2-5; 9 bases fit TRBD2. The CDR3 runs 18 residues. The V gene's germline CDR1 is MDHEN and CDR2 SYDVKM. The J segment lost 4 bases and the V segment lost 6 bases, leaving 18 bases of the junction unmatched. As DNA, the CDR3 is TGTGCCAGCAGCACGGCCACCTCCGGCGGGAGGGCCCGAGAGACCCAGTACTTC. This gives the protein CASSTATSGGRARETQYF.

V and J are TRBV4-3 and TRBJ2-1; 13 positions agree with TRBD2. The V and J ends lost 3 bases and 8 bases, in that order; junction bases with no gene match: 7. This CDR3 is 16 amino acids long. Looked up from germline, CDR1 is LGHNA and CDR2 is YSLEER. CDR3 sequence: CASSQPGTSGIYEQFF. CDR3 DNA sequence: TGCGCCAGCAGCCAGCCCGGGACTAGCGGGATCTATGAGCAGTTCTTC.

This clonotype has just a few counts. CDR3 in amino acids: CASSLGPGMGNTIYF. The CDR3 nucleotides are TGTGCCAGCAGCTTGGGTCCGGGGATGGGAAACACCATATATTTT. The J gene is TRBJ1-3, the V gene TRBV5-8; the D is unclear. CDR3 length: 15 residues. Trimming left V 0 bases short and J 4 bases short, with 11 bases between. Germline V gene data show CDR1 as SGHTS and CDR2 as YDEGEE. Full variable domain (remainder filled in from reference TRBV5-8 and TRBJ1-3): EAGVTQSPTHLIKTRGQQATLRCSPISGHTSVYWYQQALGLGLQFLLWYDEGEERNRGNFPPRFSGRQFPNYSSELNVNALELEDSALYLCASSLGPGMGNTIYFGEGSWLTVV.

For this clonotype: A much larger clone differs by one base, so this may be a read error. The chain is built from TRBV3-1 and TRBJ2-7; perhaps TRBD1 as D (6 bases). The germline gives CDR1 LGHDT, CDR2 YNNKEL (reference sequence). The CDR3 consists of 13 residues. The V end lost 2 bases, the J end lost 9 bases, and 14 bases lay between the germline ends. The CDR3 DNA follows: TGTGCCAGCAGCCAAAAGACAGGACCCGTGCAGTACTTC. This codes for CASSQKTGPVQYF.

V is TRBV20-1 and J is TRBJ2-2; 11 bases agree with TRBD2. Germline-derived CDR1 and CDR2 are DFQATT and SNEGSKA (reference sequence). The CDR3 is made up of 15 amino acids. V was pared by 6 bases and J by 5 bases, with 8 bases of the junction left unmatched. Written as DNA, the CDR3 is TGCAGTGCGAAAATAGCGGGAGGGGGAACCGGGGAGCTGTTTTTT. It codes for CSAKIAGGGTGELFF.

This clonotype showed up just a few times. The rearrangement links TRBV10-3 to TRBJ2-1, with 8 bases lining up with TRBD2. With V trimmed by 5 bases and J by 8 bases, 5 bases remained unmatched. The CDR3 is 13 residues long. Germline V gene lookup returns CDR1 ENHRY and CDR2 SYGVKD. The CDR3: CAISSGSLDEQFF. In DNA, the CDR3 is TGTGCCATCAGTAGCGGGAGTCTGGATGAGCAGTTCTTC.

This clonotype was observed at least ten times. This chain links TRBV11-2 with TRBJ2-3, with 11 bases aligning to TRBD2. After removal of 4 bases from V and 6 bases from J, the junction contained 9 bases not matched to a gene. The CDR3 is 16 amino acids. Germline CDR1 and CDR2: SGHAT and FQNNGV. This chain's CDR3 is CASSSDPTSGKDTQYF. CDR3 coding DNA: TGTGCCAGCAGCTCCGACCCGACTAGCGGGAAGGATACGCAGTATTTT.

In this sample, this clonotype turned up many times. V is TRBV18 and J is TRBJ2-2; D remains unclear. Germline loops: CDR1 KGHSH, CDR2 LQKENI. V lost 0 bases and J lost 0, with 11 bases in between. CDR3 size: 17 residues. Here the CDR3 reads CASSPPIWDSNTGELFF. The CDR3 bases are TGTGCCAGCTCACCACCGATCTGGGATTCGAACACCGGGGAGCTGTTTTTT.

This clonotype was observed many times. The CDR3 nucleotides read TGTGCCAGCAGTCCGGGACTAGCGGTTTACAATGAGCAGTTCTTC. Protein: CASSPGLAVYNEQFF. The chain carries TRBV27 and TRBJ2-1, with TRBD2 matching over 11 bases. This CDR3 contains 15 residues. V shed 5 bases and J 4 bases; nucleotides not matched to a gene: 4. Germline V gene lookup returns CDR1 MNHEY and CDR2 SMNVEV (reference sequence).

The table lists this clonotype with a few counts. The V and J genes are TRBV4-3 and TRBJ1-5; 8 nucleotides match TRBD1. There are 15 residues in the CDR3. Trimming removed 4 bases from V and 6 bases from J; junction bases left unmatched: 8. CDR1 is LGHNA, CDR2 YSLEER, per germline. CDR3 sequence: CASSPGRGTGQPQHF. In nucleotides, the CDR3 is TGCGCCAGCAGCCCTGGGAGAGGGACAGGTCAGCCCCAGCATTTT.

The chain has TRBV27 and TRBJ2-1; tentatively, D is TRBD1 or TRBD2 (5 bases each). Germline CDR1 MNHEY, CDR2 SMNVEV (reference sequence). This CDR3 is 14 amino acids long. The V gene lost 2 bases and the J gene lost 3 bases, with 8 bases spanning the gap. CDR3 sequence reads: CASSLGTHYNEQFF. The CDR3 nucleotides read TGTGCCAGCAGTTTAGGGACCCACTACAATGAGCAGTTCTTC.

This clonotype was observed many times. The chain recombines TRBV7-3 with TRBJ2-3; weak D call: TRBD2 (5 bases). Germline V gene lookup returns CDR1 SGHTA and CDR2 FQGTGA. This CDR3 spans 14 amino acids. V lost 2 bases, J lost 4 bases, and 10 bases lay in between. The CDR3 region is CASSLEGPPDTQYF. CDR3 sequence (DNA): TGTGCCAGCAGCTTAGAGGGCCCTCCAGATACGCAGTATTTT.